Described below is a single T cell receptor (beta chain) sequence and its context. What it binds is not known. These data belong to a study of cytomegalovirus exposure and HLA in healthy donors. On the study more broadly: As an earlier analysis found, roughly 180 million T cells yielded about 100 million unique TCR beta sequences. Tens of millions of unique TCRs from HLA-typed donors were held in an early release of data. The Caucasian-associated ancestry cluster contained about 80% of the roughly 400 genotyped donors. Study-level findings and limits: Sequencing artifact likely explains a cluster of highly shared sequence variants.

V lost 0 bases, J lost 9 bases, and 11 bases lay in between. The CDR3 has 13 residues. Germline CDR1 LNHDA, CDR2 SQIVND (reference sequence). Both 60 Vbeta primers and 13 Jbeta primers went into the PCR. TCRdb's copy holds only in-frame clones and misses some; the assay was immunoSEQ multiplex PCR. This table holds around 150,000 clones, around 78% found once. The material sequenced was PBMCs. This clonotype originated in a woman aged 40-49 years in good health and CMV-seronegative. The chain links TRBV19 to TRBJ1-1; D is perhaps TRBD1 (5 bases). The CDR3 region has the DNA TGTGCCAGTAGTATAGAGCAAGGGGCTCAAGCTTTCTTT. Translation gives CASSIEQGAQAFF.